Below, 32 T cell receptor beta chains from the same sample are listed, as sequenced in a study of T-cell reconstitution after alpha-beta-depleted transplantation in children. As it was prepared, the TCRbeta library received unique molecular identifiers. TCRdb itself ran the PCR reads through MiXCR, one entry per CDR3 protein. The table lists hundreds of thousands of distinct CDR3 sequences, 10% to 15% of them singletons. The specimen comprised PBMCs, mostly from graft donor cells, sampled 360 days after TCRalphabeta/CD19-depleted stem cell transplant. The receptors stem from a male patient between 5 and 17 years old who had a stem cell transplant for acute myeloid leukemia, so the T cells may come from the graft donor.

The chain couples TRBV7-2 to TRBJ2-7, with TRBD2 matching 11 bases. Germline V gene lookup returns CDR1 SGHTA and CDR2 FQGNSA. Trimming took 5 bases from V and 5 from J; bases not matched to a gene: 8. This CDR3 is built from 15 residues. This chain's CDR3 is CASSQTSGRVNEQYF. The CDR3 nucleotides are TGTGCCAGCAGCCAAACTAGCGGGAGAGTCAACGAGCAGTACTTC.

This clonotype turned up a few times. The chain is built from TRBV24-1 and TRBJ2-7; D unclear. Deletions cut 7 bases from V and 4 bases from J, with 16 bases between. The germline V gene encodes CDR1 KGHDR and CDR2 SFDVKD. CDR3 length equals 14 residues. The DNA for the CDR3 is TGTGCCACCAGGGACGTGAAGAACCAGTACGAGCAGTACTTC. It yields the protein CATRDVKNQYEQYF.

V and J are TRBV10-3 and TRBJ2-2, with D maybe TRBD2 (5 bases). The CDR3 totals 15 residues. V was cut by 6 bases and J by 2 bases, with 13 bases left in between. Germline V gene lookup returns CDR1 ENHRY and CDR2 SYGVKD. The CDR3 DNA is TGTGCCATCAGCTTCAGCGGCTCCAACACCGGGGAGCTGTTTTTT. Translating gives CAISFSGSNTGELFF.

This clonotype was seen a few times. The chain couples TRBV20-1 to TRBJ2-7, with D tentatively TRBD2 (5 bases). CDR1 is DFQATT and CDR2 is SNEGSKA in the germline V gene (reference sequence). This CDR3 contains 12 residues. The V end was cut by 5 bases, the J end by 5 bases, with 13 bases between. DNA for the CDR3: TGCAGTGCTCCCTTAGGGCGGGACGAGCAGTACTTC. This gives the protein CSAPLGRDEQYF.

The gene calls are TRBV19 and TRBJ1-1; possibly TRBD1 for D (6 bases). V lost 3 bases and J lost 3, with 14 bases in between. Germline CDR1 LNHDA, CDR2 SQIVND (reference sequence). The CDR3 sequence is 15 residues long. CDR3 residues: CASSISPDRHTEAFF. The CDR3 nucleotides read TGTGCCAGTAGTATTTCTCCCGACAGGCACACTGAAGCTTTCTTT.

V usage is TRBV20-1 and J usage is TRBJ2-7; 8 nucleotides agree with TRBD2. This CDR3 has 16 amino acids. Germline lookup yields CDR1 DFQATT and CDR2 SNEGSKA (reference sequence). V dropped 0 bases and J dropped 5; count of bases not matched to a gene: 12. The CDR3 DNA reads as TGCAGTGCTAGAGAAGGGTATGAAGCGGGAGTCGACGAGCAGTACTTC. Translating gives CSAREGYEAGVDEQYF.

This clonotype was detected ten times or more. The chain employs TRBV7-9 and TRBJ1-5; D gene ambiguous. The germline gives CDR1 SEHNR, CDR2 FQNEAQ (reference sequence). The CDR3 runs to 17 residues. Trimming shortened V by 3 bases and J by 0 bases, and 15 bases separated the two germline ends. The CDR3 reads CASSLGEAFYSNQPQHF. The CDR3 coding sequence is TGTGCCAGCAGCTTGGGCGAGGCGTTTTATAGCAATCAGCCCCAGCATTTT.

The table lists this clonotype with many counts. The genes are TRBV5-1 and TRBJ2-1, with TRBD2 matching over 7 bases. The junction had 16 bases not matched to a gene; V was cut back by 7 bases and J by 0 bases. Germline V gene data show CDR1 as SGHRS and CDR2 as YFSETQ. CDR3 length equals 18 residues. CDR3 in DNA: TGCGCCAGCCGACCTGGGGTAGCGGGTCCGAGCTCCTACAATGAGCAGTTCTTC. Translation: CASRPGVAGPSSYNEQFF.

The chain is built from TRBV7-3 and TRBJ2-1, with TRBD2 identical over 7 bases. This CDR3 has 16 residues. V was pared by 5 bases and J by 2 bases, with 9 bases of the junction left unmatched. Germline CDR1 reads SGHTA; CDR2 reads FQGTGA. CDR3 loop: CASSRTSLLPYNEQFF. In nucleotides, the CDR3 is TGTGCCAGCAGCCGGACTAGTCTTCTCCCCTACAATGAGCAGTTCTTC.

The gene calls are TRBV6-5 and TRBJ1-5; D is unclear. The CDR3 is 15 residues long. Germline lookup yields CDR1 MNHEY and CDR2 SVGAGI. With 0 bases removed from V and 3 bases from J, the gap between germline ends came to 9 bases. In DNA form, the CDR3 reads TGTGCCAGCAGTTACTCTAACTGGAACAATCAGCCCCAGCATTTT. This gives the protein CASSYSNWNNQPQHF.

This clonotype has just a few counts. The chain links TRBV9 to TRBJ2-7; TRBD2 is a possible D gene (7 bases). This CDR3 has 15 residues. Germline V CDR1 and CDR2: SGDLS, YYNGEE. V gave up 0 bases and J gave up 3 bases, with 13 bases separating them. CDR3 sequence: CASSVEGGTVYEQYF. The CDR3 coding sequence is TGTGCCAGCAGCGTAGAGGGGGGGACGGTCTACGAGCAGTACTTC. The whole variable domain, remainder taken from reference TRBV9 and TRBJ2-7, is DSGVTQTPKHLITATGQRVTLRCSPRSGDLSVYWYQQSLDQGLQFLIQYYNGEERAKGNILERFSAQQFPDLHSELNLSSLELGDSALYFCASSVEGGTVYEQYFGPGTRLTVT.

This clonotype was observed at least ten times. One junction end does not reproduce the germline sequence, and a read error may be involved. This chain joins TRBV5-5 and TRBJ2-1; 9 nucleotides match TRBD2. This CDR3 region has 14 residues. Germline V gives CDR1 SGHKS, CDR2 YYEKEE (reference sequence). CDR3 amino acids: CASSLVSREGHIVF. The DNA for the CDR3 is TGTGCCAGCAGCTTGGTCTCGCGGGAGGGCCACATTGTCTTC.

The chain recombines TRBV5-5 with TRBJ1-2; D ambiguous. Trimming stripped 0 bases from V and 4 bases from J, with 13 bases between. The germline gives CDR1 SGHKS, CDR2 YYEKEE (reference sequence). CDR3 size: 15 residues. CDR3 in DNA: TGTGCCAGCAGCTTGGCCGGCGAGGGCGGCTATGGCTACACCTTC. Encoded protein: CASSLAGEGGYGYTF. Full variable domain (rest looked up from reference TRBV5-5 and TRBJ1-2): DAGVTQSPTHLIKTRGQQVTLRCSPISGHKSVSWYQQVLGQGPQFIFQYYEKEERGRGNFPDRFSARQFPNYSSELNVNALLLGDSALYLCASSLAGEGGYGYTFGSGTRLTVV.

This clonotype was seen at least ten times. This chain uses TRBV5-1 with TRBJ1-1; no clear D. This CDR3 has 17 residues. Germline values: CDR1 SGHRS, CDR2 YFSETQ. V was clipped by 0 bases and J by 0 bases, with 15 bases between them. In DNA, the CDR3 is TGCGCCAGCAGCTTGGCTCTAGGGTACGGGATGAACACTGAAGCTTTCTTT. It translates to CASSLALGYGMNTEAFF.

The chain uses TRBV20-1 and TRBJ2-1, with 14 bases matching TRBD2. Per the germline V gene, CDR1 is DFQATT and CDR2 is SNEGSKA (reference sequence). The CDR3 consists of 15 residues. The V and J ends lost 5 bases and 6 bases, in that order; junction bases with no gene match: 6. DNA for the CDR3: TGCAGTGCTTCCAGACTAGCGGGAGGGCGCAATGAGCAGTTCTTC. Protein product: CSASRLAGGRNEQFF.

This clonotype was picked up a small number of times. The chain couples TRBV18 to TRBJ1-5; D is possibly TRBD1 (5 bases). V was clipped by 0 bases and J by 0 bases, with 9 bases between them. Germline CDR1 and CDR2: KGHSH and LQKENI. The CDR3 covers 16 residues. The DNA for the CDR3 is TGTGCCAGCTCACCACCATGGGACTATAGCAATCAGCCCCAGCATTTT. Amino acid sequence: CASSPPWDYSNQPQHF.

The gene calls are TRBV18 and TRBJ2-7; TRBD2 agrees at 7 bases. Germline values: CDR1 KGHSH, CDR2 LQKENI. Trimming took 2 bases from V and 5 from J; bases not matched to a gene: 9. This CDR3 contains 15 residues. CDR3 DNA sequence: TGTGCCAGCTCACCAGGGTGGGAGGGCCGCGACGAGCAGTACTTC. Its protein is CASSPGWEGRDEQYF.

This clonotype was found many times. The chain is built from TRBV29-1 and TRBJ2-3, with D perhaps TRBD1 (6 bases). The CDR3 loop spans 12 amino acids. Trimming pared 5 bases from V and 4 bases from J, leaving 10 bases between. Germline CDR1 is SQVTM and CDR2 is ANQGSEA. The CDR3 DNA reads as TGCAGCGTTCAGGGGAAGGCAGATACGCAGTATTTT. Amino acids: CSVQGKADTQYF.

The sample holds a few counts of this clonotype. The chain uses TRBV4-1 and TRBJ1-6; D gene ambiguous. V lost 5 bases and J 9 bases, leaving 8 bases between the germline ends. The germline CDR1 and CDR2 sequences are MGHRA and YSYEKL. The CDR3 loop spans 12 amino acids. In DNA, the CDR3 is TGCGCCAGCAGCATCGTCGGTTCACCCCTCCACTTT. It encodes CASSIVGSPLHF.

The sample holds many counts of this clonotype. The J gene is TRBJ2-3, the V gene TRBV9; the match to TRBD2 covers 8 bases. The junction had 13 bases not matched to a gene; V was cut back by 0 bases and J by 4 bases. The CDR3 covers 18 residues. Germline-derived CDR1 and CDR2 are SGDLS and YYNGEE. The CDR3 region is CASSVGTSPSRPPDTQYF. The CDR3 DNA reads TGTGCCAGCAGCGTAGGGACTAGCCCGAGCCGTCCCCCAGATACGCAGTATTTT. Full variable domain (remainder filled in from reference TRBV9 and TRBJ2-3): DSGVTQTPKHLITATGQRVTLRCSPRSGDLSVYWYQQSLDQGLQFLIQYYNGEERAKGNILERFSAQQFPDLHSELNLSSLELGDSALYFCASSVGTSPSRPPDTQYFGPGTRLTVL.

The V gene is TRBV12-3 or TRBV12-4, the J gene TRBJ1-6; D not resolved. This CDR3 is built from 15 residues. Trimming pared 3 bases from V and 4 bases from J, leaving 10 bases between. For the CDR3, the DNA is TGTGCCAGCAGTTTGCCCAGGTCATATAATTCACCCCTCCACTTT. It yields the protein CASSLPRSYNSPLHF.

This clonotype was seen only a few times. The chain employs TRBV20-1 and TRBJ1-2, with D possibly being TRBD1 (6 bases). V lost 1 base, J lost 8 bases, and 20 bases lay in between. Germline V gives CDR1 DFQATT, CDR2 SNEGSKA (reference sequence). The CDR3 is 15 residues long. CDR3 in amino acids: CSARAPDSFNWGYTF. DNA of the CDR3: TGCAGTGCTAGAGCTCCGGACAGTTTTAACTGGGGCTACACCTTC.

V and J are TRBV7-8 and TRBJ2-5, with 11 bases fitting TRBD2. The germline CDR1 and CDR2 sequences are SGHVS and FQNEAQ. Trimming cost V 4 bases and J 2 bases; bases outside gene matches: 6. The CDR3 totals 16 residues. The CDR3 region has the DNA TGTGCCAGCAGCTCAGCGGGACTAGCGGTTCAAGAGACCCAGTACTTC. This codes for CASSSAGLAVQETQYF.

This clonotype was counted a few times. The CDR3 region has the DNA TGTGCCAGCACCGGGACAGTCCTAGGGGAGACCCAGTACTTC. This sequence encodes CASTGTVLGETQYF. V and J are TRBV28 and TRBJ2-5, with 7 bases that match TRBD1. V gave up 7 bases and J gave up 5 bases; unmatched junction bases: 10. This CDR3 is 14 amino acids long. Germline CDR1 reads MDHEN; CDR2 reads SYDVKM.

There are many counts of this clonotype. The V call is TRBV20-1, the J call TRBJ2-1; 7 nucleotides agree with TRBD2. In germline, CDR1 is DFQATT, CDR2 SNEGSKA (reference sequence). The CDR3 spans 13 residues. V lost 3 bases to trimming and J lost 10 bases; unmatched junction nucleotides: 9. CDR3 protein: CSASLPTSTEQFF. CDR3 nucleotide sequence: TGCAGTGCTAGCCTCCCGACTAGCACCGAGCAGTTCTTC.

This clonotype was observed a few times. J is TRBJ2-3 and V is TRBV7-8; 11 nucleotides match TRBD2. Germline trimming cut 4 bases from V and 4 bases from J; bases unmatched to any gene: 7. The CDR3 is 16 amino acids. Germline CDR1 SGHVS, CDR2 FQNEAQ. CDR3 loop: CASSSRLAGQADTQYF. The CDR3 DNA sequence: TGTGCCAGCAGCTCCCGACTAGCGGGGCAAGCAGATACGCAGTATTTT.

The chain links TRBV7-9 to TRBJ2-7, with 9 bases aligning to TRBD1. CDR3 size: 16 residues. The V segment lost 2 bases and the J segment 5 bases; nucleotides outside the gene matches: 10. Germline V gene lookup returns CDR1 SEHNR and CDR2 FQNEAQ (reference sequence). The CDR3 loop reads CASSLSRTGAGDEQYF. The CDR3 DNA sequence: TGTGCCAGCAGCTTATCGAGGACAGGGGCGGGAGACGAGCAGTACTTC.

This clonotype was picked up many times. V usage is TRBV7-2 and J usage is TRBJ2-1; D ambiguous. The CDR3 sequence is 15 residues long. V was pared by 2 bases and J by 8 bases, with 16 bases between. Germline CDR1 SGHTA, CDR2 FQGNSA. The DNA for the CDR3 is TGTGCCAGCAGCTTACGACTCCCTCCGGGCGATGAGCAGTTCTTC. Encoded protein: CASSLRLPPGDEQFF.

This clonotype has only a few counts. The chain links TRBV18 to TRBJ2-1, with D perhaps TRBD2 (7 bases). Germline assignment: CDR1 KGHSH and CDR2 LQKENI. V was clipped by 3 bases and J by 10 bases, with 22 bases between them. The CDR3 length is 16 residues. The chain's CDR3 is CASSPSGLGGLSEQFF. The CDR3 bases are TGTGCCAGCTCACCTTCCGGACTAGGGGGGCTTTCGGAGCAGTTCTTC.

This clonotype appeared a few times. The V gene is TRBV7-2, the J gene TRBJ2-2; 9 bases map to TRBD1. CDR3 size: 15 residues. Germline CDR1 and CDR2: SGHTA and FQGNSA. V was clipped by 5 bases and J by 7 bases; unmatched bases: 8. Written as DNA, the CDR3 is TGTGCCAGCAGCCTGCTAGGACAGGGGAACGGGGAGCTGTTTTTT. Translation: CASSLLGQGNGELFF.

This clonotype has only a few counts. A read error may produce the germline difference seen at one junction end. The V and J genes are TRBV10-2 and TRBJ2-3; D may be TRBD2 (6 bases). The CDR3 totals 12 residues. Germline V CDR1 and CDR2: WSHSY, SAAADI. The CDR3: CASSESWGLQDF. The CDR3 DNA is TGCGCCAGCAGTGAATCTTGGGGACTTCAGGATTTT.

This clonotype was recorded a few times. Relative to the germline gene, one junction end is altered; a read error may explain this. The rearrangement uses TRBV6-6 and TRBJ2-7; D may be TRBD1 or TRBD2 (5 bases each). Germline V gene data show CDR1 as MNHNY and CDR2 as SVGAGI (reference sequence). This CDR3 has 13 residues. The CDR3 DNA is TGTGCCAGCAGTTACGGGGGTTCCTCGACCGTTGGCTTC. This translates into CASSYGGSSTVGF.